This T cell receptor beta chain was documented in a study of T-cell reconstitution after alpha-beta-depleted transplantation in children. Broader study findings: About two months after transplant, alpha-beta T cells reportedly came from several hundred expanded graft clones. A year post-transplant, T-cell counts and diversity derived mostly from newly produced T cells.

Note on this clonotype: What it binds is not known.

Germline lookup yields CDR1 SNHLY and CDR2 FYNNEI. This CDR3 has 14 amino acids. V gave up 10 bases and J gave up 6 bases; unmatched junction bases: 12. Preparation of the TCRbeta library involved a method that used unique molecular identifiers. One entry per CDR3 protein, called by TCRdb with MiXCR from the PCR reads. The table lists 200,000 or so distinct CDR3 sequences, about 6% of them singletons, with 4.5% in the top ten. The source is a girl under three years old with combined immunodeficiency, due to receive a stem cell transplant. Sequencing was performed on PBMCs, taken before TCRalphabeta/CD19-depleted stem cell transplant. The chain couples TRBV2 to TRBJ2-3, with 8 bases lining up with TRBD1. The DNA of the CDR3 is TGTGCCACCGTCAAAGTCAGGGGGCTGGATACGCAGTATTTT. Its translation: CATVKVRGLDTQYF.